A single T cell receptor (beta chain) is shown here with its context. After extraction with the RNeasy kit, about 0.45 to 1 ug of the RNA was reverse transcribed using random hexamers. A single record per CDR3 protein comes from TCRdb applying MiXCR to the immunoSEQ multiplex PCR reads. The profile shows around 170,000 distinct CDR3 sequences, more than 85% of them singletons. This specimen belongs to a study of CD8 T cells in Susac syndrome. Study details: When their blood was taken, patients with Susac syndrome were therapy-naive, taking corticosteroids, or taking intravenous immunoglobulin alone.

Germline V CDR1 and CDR2: SEHNR, FQNEAQ (reference sequence). With V trimmed by 1 base and J by 3 bases, 6 bases remained unmatched. This CDR3 region has 16 residues. The receptor was derived from a human donor with Susac syndrome. The chain employs TRBV7-9 and TRBJ2-7; 10 nucleotides align to TRBD2. Sequenced: CD8+ T cells from PBMCs. CDR3 in DNA: TGTGCCAGCAGCTTAGAGGGCCTAGCGGGAGACTACGAGCAGTACTTC. Translating it yields CASSLEGLAGDYEQYF.